This T cell receptor beta chain stems from a study of technical replicates of blood from a few donors. Produced via immunoSEQ multiplex PCR; TCRdb's table is partial and in-frame only. The repertoire holds around 65,000 clones, approximately 88% seen once, with around 4.6% in the top ten. Germline V gene lookup returns CDR1 LNHDA and CDR2 SQIVND (reference sequence). V was pared by 7 bases and J by 0 bases, with 13 bases between. CDR3 length: 15 amino acids. The receptor comes from a human donor in good health. Some clones in this sample may be carry-over from other donors' samples. The chain has TRBV19 and TRBJ1-5; possible D gene TRBD1, 5 bases. The source material was PBMCs. This CDR3 is CASKPGVDSNQPQHF. The CDR3 nucleotides are TGTGCCAGTAAGCCGGGGGTCGATAGCAATCAGCCCCAGCATTTT.